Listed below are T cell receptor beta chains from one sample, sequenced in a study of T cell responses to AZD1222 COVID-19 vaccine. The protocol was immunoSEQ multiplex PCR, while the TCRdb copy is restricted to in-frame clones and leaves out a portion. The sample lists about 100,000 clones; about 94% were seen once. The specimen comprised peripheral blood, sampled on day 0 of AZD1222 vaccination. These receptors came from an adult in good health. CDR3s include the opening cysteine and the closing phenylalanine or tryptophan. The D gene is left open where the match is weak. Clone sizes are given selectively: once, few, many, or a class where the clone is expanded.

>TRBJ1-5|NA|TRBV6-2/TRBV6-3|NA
CASIPRGAHQPQHF
TGTGCCAGCATCCCCCGGGGGGCTCATCAGCCCCAGCATTTT
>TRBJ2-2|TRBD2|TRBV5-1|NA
CASSPRLAGNTGELFF
TGCGCCAGCAGCCCCCGACTAGCGGGGAACACCGGGGAGCTGTTTTTT
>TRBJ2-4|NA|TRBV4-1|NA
CASSQIPWVSLAKNIQYF
TGCGCCAGCAGCCAAATACCCTGGGTATCACTAGCCAAAAACATTCAGTACTTC
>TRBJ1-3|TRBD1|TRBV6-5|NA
CASSPRQGSRNTIYF
TGTGCCAGCAGCCCGAGACAGGGATCGAGAAACACCATATATTTT
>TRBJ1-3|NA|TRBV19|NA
CASKSSGNTIYF
TGTGCCAGTAAAAGCTCTGGAAACACCATATATTTT
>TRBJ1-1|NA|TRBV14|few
CASSQVNTEAFF
TGTGCCAGCAGCCAGGTGAACACTGAAGCTTTCTTT
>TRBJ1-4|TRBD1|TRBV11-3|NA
CASSLLETGLANEKLFF
TGTGCCAGCAGCTTGCTTGAGACAGGGTTGGCTAATGAAAAACTGTTTTTT
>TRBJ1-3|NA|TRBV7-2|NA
CASSTPNRSGNTIYF
TGTGCCAGCAGCACTCCGAACAGGTCTGGAAACACCATATATTTT
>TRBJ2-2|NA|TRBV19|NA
CASSIRGPNTGELFF
TGTGCCAGTAGTATAAGGGGTCCCAACACCGGGGAGCTGTTTTTT
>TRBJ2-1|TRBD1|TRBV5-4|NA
CASSLAVRGLYNEQFF
TGTGCCAGCAGCTTGGCTGTCAGGGGGCTCTACAATGAGCAGTTCTTC
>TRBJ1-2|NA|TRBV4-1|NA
CASSPESRGNYGYTF
TGCGCCAGCAGCCCGGAGTCAAGGGGTAACTATGGCTACACCTTC